A selection of T cell receptor beta chains follows, all from one sample in a study of cytomegalovirus exposure and HLA in healthy donors. The repertoire was sequenced with immunoSEQ multiplex PCR; TCRdb's copy has only in-frame clones and lacks some. The repertoire holds under 250,000 clones, with around 86% as singletons. Sequenced material: PBMCs. All receptors come from a young woman in good health and CMV-seropositive. Both conserved end residues are part of each CDR3. Each record gives: clone size, J gene, D gene, V gene, CDR3 protein, CDR3 DNA. The D gene is left open where the match is weak. Where a row states a size, it is once, few, many or the class of an expanded clone; other rows omit it.

NA,TRBJ2-1,TRBD2,TRBV30,CAWSPREGEQFF,TGTGCCTGGAGCCCCCGGGAGGGTGAGCAGTTCTTC
NA,TRBJ2-7,TRBD1,TRBV7-2,CASSQTNPWRAGGSYEQYF,TGTGCCAGCAGCCAAACTAATCCCTGGCGGGCAGGGGGCTCCTACGAGCAGTACTTC
NA,TRBJ1-1,NA,TRBV6-1,CASRKDPGENTEAFF,TGTGCCAGCAGGAAAGATCCGGGGGAAAACACTGAAGCTTTCTTT
NA,TRBJ2-7,NA,TRBV28,CASSFILTVHGLQTYEQYF,TGTGCCAGCAGTTTTATCTTAACGGTCCATGGACTCCAGACCTACGAGCAGTACTTC
NA,TRBJ1-2,NA,TRBV18,CASSPEGQGDYGYTF,TGTGCCAGCTCACCAGAAGGACAAGGTGACTATGGCTACACCTTC
NA,TRBJ1-2,NA,TRBV28,CASSLFDRIYGYTF,TGTGCCAGCAGTTTATTTGACAGAATCTATGGCTACACCTTC
few,TRBJ1-5,NA,TRBV7-6,CASSLDDSSNQPQHF,TGTGCCAGCAGCTTAGACGACAGTAGCAATCAGCCCCAGCATTTT
NA,TRBJ2-1,TRBD2,TRBV4-2,CASSQETSGRRSNEQFF,TGTGCCAGCAGCCAAGAAACTAGCGGGAGAAGGTCTAATGAGCAGTTCTTC
once,TRBJ2-7,NA,TRBV6-1,CASSPDSDYEQYF,TGTGCCAGCAGCCCGGACAGTGACTACGAGCAGTACTTC
few,TRBJ2-7,TRBD2,TRBV28,CASSSLAGGYEQYF,TGTGCCAGCAGTTCTCTAGCGGGAGGCTACGAGCAGTACTTC
NA,TRBJ1-3,NA,TRBV5-1,CASSLERSSGNTIYF,TGCGCCAGCAGCTTGGAGAGGAGCTCTGGAAACACCATATATTTT
NA,TRBJ2-3,TRBD2,TRBV19,CASSTTLSGGSRDTQYF,TGTGCCAGTAGTACGACCCTTAGCGGGGGATCGAGAGATACGCAGTATTTT
once,TRBJ1-3,NA,TRBV2,CASSEIWGDLSGNTIYF,TGTGCCAGCAGTGAAATCTGGGGAGACCTCTCTGGAAACACCATATATTTT
NA,TRBJ1-1,TRBD1,TRBV27,CASSLYPTGGTEAFF,TGTGCCAGCAGTTTATACCCTACAGGGGGCACTGAAGCTTTCTTT
NA,TRBJ1-3,NA,TRBV30,CAFDRQIPGNTIYF,TGTGCTTTCGACAGGCAGATTCCTGGAAACACCATATATTTT
NA,TRBJ2-1,NA,TRBV25-1,CASSQGSYNEQFF,TGTGCCAGCAGCCAGGGCTCCTACAATGAGCAGTTCTTC
NA,TRBJ2-3,TRBD1,TRBV9,CASSVASGTASTDTQYF,TGTGCCAGCAGCGTAGCTTCCGGGACAGCTAGCACAGATACGCAGTATTTT
NA,TRBJ2-1,TRBD2,TRBV9,CASSPGTSGDSSYNEQFF,TGTGCCAGCAGCCCAGGGACTAGCGGGGATAGCTCCTACAATGAGCAGTTCTTC
NA,TRBJ1-3,NA,TRBV9,CASSVSGALSGNTIYF,TGTGCCAGCAGCGTGTCTGGGGCACTCTCTGGAAACACCATATATTTT
once,TRBJ2-7,NA,TRBV4-2,CASSQGPGDTYEQYF,TGTGCCAGCAGCCAGGGGCCAGGGGATACCTACGAGCAGTACTTC
once,TRBJ1-1,NA,TRBV27,CASSSPLTGNTEAFF,TGTGCCAGCAGCTCCCCCCTCACAGGGAACACTGAAGCTTTCTTT
NA,TRBJ2-5,TRBD2,TRBV27,CASSPSHSGRARETQYF,TGTGCCAGCAGTCCCTCCCATAGCGGGAGGGCTAGAGAGACCCAGTACTTC
once,TRBJ1-2,NA,TRBV29-1,CSGLTGTRESYTF,TGCAGCGGACTAACGGGGACACGAGAGAGCTACACCTTC
NA,TRBJ1-1,NA,TRBV11-2,CASSFGTPRNTEAFF,TGTGCCAGCAGCTTTGGGACACCTCGGAACACTGAAGCTTTCTTT
NA,TRBJ2-1,TRBD1,TRBV11-2,CASSLVGDRLVDEQFF,TGTGCCAGCAGCTTAGTAGGGGACAGGCTGGTGGATGAGCAGTTCTTC
NA,TRBJ1-2,TRBD1,TRBV6-6,CASRRQGYYGYTF,TGTGCCAGCAGGCGACAGGGTTACTATGGCTACACCTTC
NA,TRBJ2-1,TRBD2,TRBV9,CASSAPPGTNNEQFF,TGTGCCAGCAGCGCCCCTCCTGGGACTAACAATGAGCAGTTCTTC
NA,TRBJ2-7,TRBD1,TRBV27,CASSWGTGGAYEQYF,TGTGCCAGCAGTTGGGGGACAGGGGGGGCCTACGAGCAGTACTTC
NA,TRBJ1-2,NA,TRBV5-6,CASSQQQGRGYGYTF,TGTGCCAGCAGCCAGCAACAGGGAAGGGGCTATGGCTACACCTTC
NA,TRBJ1-4,TRBD1,TRBV6-5,CASSYKSGQGEKLFF,TGTGCCAGCAGTTACAAATCCGGACAGGGTGAAAAACTGTTTTTT
NA,TRBJ1-2,NA,TRBV28,CASSFGTIYGYTF,TGTGCCAGCAGTTTTGGGACTATCTATGGCTACACCTTC
NA,TRBJ1-4,TRBD1,TRBV10-3,CAISHQIIGQDEKLFF,TGTGCCATCAGTCACCAAATAATAGGACAGGATGAAAAACTGTTTTTT
NA,TRBJ1-2,TRBD1,TRBV30,CACTTGTGDNYGYTF,TGTGCCTGCACTACGGGGACAGGGGATAACTATGGCTACACCTTC
NA,TRBJ2-3,TRBD1,TRBV5-1,CASSLEGQATDTQYF,TGCGCCAGCAGCTTGGAGGGACAGGCCACAGATACGCAGTATTTT
NA,TRBJ1-1,NA,TRBV9,CASSVEIFGEAFF,TGTGCCAGCAGCGTAGAAATATTTGGCGAAGCTTTCTTT
NA,TRBJ1-1,NA,TRBV19,CATSLGSEAFF,TGTGCCACCAGCCTGGGGAGTGAAGCTTTCTTT
NA,TRBJ1-5,NA,TRBV6-5,CASSAGFGQPQHF,TGTGCCAGCAGTGCAGGGTTCGGTCAGCCCCAGCATTTT
NA,TRBJ1-1,NA,TRBV28,CASSSGYLNTEAFF,TGTGCCAGCAGTTCAGGGTATTTGAACACTGAAGCTTTCTTT
NA,TRBJ2-3,TRBD1,TRBV29-1,CSALRQGAGDTQYF,TGCAGCGCCCTCCGACAGGGGGCGGGGGATACGCAGTATTTT
NA,TRBJ2-2,TRBD2,TRBV7-6,CASSLAGGGTGELFF,TGTGCCAGCAGCTTAGCCGGGGGGGGAACCGGGGAGCTGTTTTTT
NA,TRBJ2-7,NA,TRBV6-1,CASSEAIEIYEQYF,TGTGCCAGCAGTGAAGCAATAGAAATCTACGAGCAGTACTTC
NA,TRBJ1-5,TRBD1,TRBV27,CASSDRDRNQPQHF,TGTGCCAGCAGTGACAGGGATCGTAATCAGCCCCAGCATTTT
NA,TRBJ1-2,NA,TRBV4-1,CASSQLLLGHGGYTF,TGCGCCAGCAGCCAATTACTCCTAGGTCACGGTGGCTACACCTTC
once,TRBJ2-1,NA,TRBV6-5,CASSYAQGSLYNEQFF,TGTGCCAGCAGTTACGCACAGGGTTCGTTGTACAATGAGCAGTTCTTC
few,TRBJ2-1,TRBD2,TRBV4-1,CASSQEVAGYNEQFF,TGCGCCAGCAGCCAAGAGGTAGCGGGGTACAATGAGCAGTTCTTC
few,TRBJ2-4,NA,TRBV6-5,CASSRGYDKNIQYF,TGTGCCAGCAGCAGGGGTTACGACAAAAACATTCAGTACTTC
NA,TRBJ1-2,NA,TRBV27,CASSVTGPHGYTF,TGTGCCAGCAGTGTCACAGGGCCTCATGGCTACACCTTC
few,TRBJ2-7,NA,TRBV6-5,CASSEGGLHEQYF,TGTGCCAGCAGTGAGGGAGGTCTGCACGAGCAGTACTTC
NA,TRBJ2-7,TRBD1,TRBV15,CATSRDGQGDPYEQYF,TGTGCCACCAGCAGAGATGGACAGGGAGATCCCTACGAGCAGTACTTC
NA,TRBJ2-7,TRBD1,TRBV28,CASSLTGTGTYEQYF,TGTGCCAGCAGTTTGACTGGGACAGGGACCTACGAGCAGTACTTC
NA,TRBJ2-7,TRBD1,TRBV29-1,CRRYRGLRYEQYF,TGCAGGAGATACAGGGGGCTAAGATACGAGCAGTACTTC
few,TRBJ1-2,TRBD1,TRBV11-2,CASSLATGAGGYTF,TGTGCCAGCAGCTTAGCGACAGGGGCAGGTGGCTACACCTTC
NA,TRBJ1-1,NA,TRBV19,CASNTGMNTEAFF,TGTGCCAGTAATACAGGGATGAACACTGAAGCTTTCTTT
NA,TRBJ2-7,TRBD2,TRBV27,CASSRPGLAHEQYF,TGTGCCAGCAGTCGTCCGGGACTAGCCCACGAGCAGTACTTC
NA,TRBJ1-3,TRBD1,TRBV18,CASSHRGPGNTIYF,TGTGCCAGCTCACACAGGGGGCCTGGAAACACCATATATTTT
NA,TRBJ1-5,NA,TRBV2,CASSGDSFNQPQHF,TGTGCCAGCAGTGGAGACAGCTTTAATCAGCCCCAGCATTTT
NA,TRBJ1-5,NA,TRBV28,CASSLYQGHRRQPQHF,TGTGCCAGCAGCTTGTATCAGGGACATCGGCGTCAGCCCCAGCATTTT